The sequence of this T cell receptor (beta chain) was determined in a study of OX40 agonist ivuxolimab in advanced cancers. The CDR3 runs to 15 residues. CDR1 and CDR2 from the germline V gene are SGDLS and YYNGEE. Trimming took off 0 bases at V and 2 bases at J, with 9 bases between the two ends. A word on this clone: Its target is not known.

Study-level points and caveats: Low levels of normalized T-cell clonal expansion also appeared in some nonresponders.

This table comes from immunoSEQ multiplex PCR, and its TCRdb copy is limited to in-frame clones, with some not included. This table holds approximately 68,000 clones, around nine tenths found once. The sequence derives from an adult with an advanced solid tumor such as melanoma, head and neck, liver or kidney cancer. This chain connects TRBV9 to TRBJ2-1; tentatively, D is TRBD1 (6 bases). Sequenced here: CD4+ or CD8+ T cells sorted from blood, sampled in a trial of the OX40 agonist ivuxolimab. CDR3 sequence reads: CASSVAGDTYNEQFF. The CDR3 coding sequence is TGTGCCAGCAGCGTAGCCGGGGACACCTACAATGAGCAGTTCTTC.